This is a list of T cell receptor beta chains from one sample in a study of CD8+ T cells in alopecia areata. The method was immunoSEQ multiplex PCR; TCRdb's version includes in-frame clones alone and lacks a portion of them. The data hold some 110,000 clones, with roughly two fifths observed a single time. Sequencing was done on a sample of CD4+ T cells sorted from blood. Every receptor here comes from a human donor with alopecia areata. Both conserved end residues are part of each CDR3. D genes are given only for firm matches. Some rows have no size entry. The others give once, few or many, or a class for an expanded clone.

cdr3_length,v_call,clone_size,j_call,d_call,cdr3_aa,cdr3_nt
14,TRBV7-2,once,TRBJ2-5,TRBD2,CASSFLGRGETQYF,TGTGCCAGCAGCTTTTTAGGGCGGGGGGAGACCCAGTACTTC
14,TRBV27,few,TRBJ2-5,TRBD2,CASSLIAGQETQYF,TGTGCCAGCAGTTTAATAGCGGGACAAGAGACCCAGTACTTC
14,TRBV5-1,.,TRBJ2-1,.,CASSLFRRYNEQFF,TGCGCCAGCAGCTTATTTCGCAGGTACAATGAGCAGTTCTTC
15,TRBV7-9,.,TRBJ2-2,.,CASSLDLVRTGELFF,TGTGCCAGCAGCTTAGATCTTGTACGGACCGGGGAGCTGTTTTTT
13,TRBV29-1,.,TRBJ1-1,.,CSSAGVLNTEAFF,TGCAGCTCAGCAGGGGTCCTGAACACTGAAGCTTTCTTT
14,TRBV6-6,.,TRBJ1-2,.,CATYKTASNYGYTF,TGTGCCACCTATAAGACAGCTTCTAACTATGGCTACACCTTC
14,TRBV29-1,.,TRBJ2-3,.,CSGLDRGHTDTQYF,TGCAGCGGCCTGGACCGGGGACACACAGATACGCAGTATTTT
14,TRBV9,.,TRBJ2-7,.,CASSPNPDSYEQYF,TGTGCCAGCAGCCCTAACCCGGACTCCTACGAGCAGTACTTC
12,TRBV29-1,.,TRBJ1-1,.,CSVAFQNTEAFF,TGCAGCGTTGCATTCCAGAACACTGAAGCTTTCTTT
13,TRBV29-1,.,TRBJ1-1,.,CSVGGRVGTEAFF,TGCAGCGTTGGGGGGAGGGTAGGAACTGAAGCTTTCTTT
16,TRBV4-2,few,TRBJ1-2,.,CASSQDPGPSRYGYTF,TGTGCCAGCAGCCAAGATCCGGGGCCAAGCCGATACGGCTACACCTTC
17,TRBV5-1,.,TRBJ2-1,.,CASSSKVAGLSGNEQFF,TGCGCCAGCAGCTCGAAGGTGGCGGGGTTAAGTGGCAATGAGCAGTTCTTC
12,TRBV11-3,.,TRBJ2-7,.,CASSFLGYEQYF,TGTGCCAGCAGCTTTTTGGGGTACGAGCAGTACTTC
14,TRBV7-2,few,TRBJ1-2,TRBD1,CASSFDRGAYGYTF,TGTGCCAGCAGCTTCGACAGGGGGGCCTATGGCTACACCTTC
11,TRBV2,.,TRBJ2-7,.,CASMVAREQYF,TGTGCCAGCATGGTCGCGCGCGAGCAGTACTTC
13,TRBV29-1,.,TRBJ1-5,.,CSVALDEHRPQHF,TGCAGCGTGGCTTTGGACGAACATCGGCCCCAGCATTTT
13,TRBV7-8,.,TRBJ1-1,TRBD1,CASSRQGRTEAFF,TGTGCCAGCAGCCGACAGGGACGCACTGAAGCTTTCTTT
13,TRBV6-6,few,TRBJ2-3,.,CASSPTVTDTQYF,TGTGCCAGCAGTCCCACAGTGACAGATACGCAGTATTTT
15,TRBV7-9,.,TRBJ2-7,TRBD1,CASSLGRQGRGEQYF,TGTGCCAGCAGCTTAGGTCGACAGGGGAGAGGAGAGCAGTACTTC
16,TRBV18,few,TRBJ1-2,TRBD1,CASSPPARDSHYGYTF,TGTGCCAGCTCACCACCCGCCAGGGACAGTCACTATGGCTACACCTTC
13,TRBV6-1,few,TRBJ2-5,TRBD2,CASSVTSLATQYF,TGTGCCAGCAGTGTGACTAGCTTGGCGACCCAGTACTTC
15,TRBV5-4,.,TRBJ2-4,TRBD1,CASSSDRVSKNIQYF,TGTGCCAGCAGCTCCGACAGGGTATCCAAAAACATTCAGTACTTC
13,TRBV25-1,.,TRBJ1-1,.,CASSEFGHTEAFF,TGTGCCAGCAGTGAATTTGGACACACTGAAGCTTTCTTT
16,TRBV29-1,.,TRBJ1-2,TRBD1,CSVDRGTGSSNYGYTF,TGCAGCGTTGATAGGGGGACAGGGAGTTCTAACTATGGCTACACCTTC
10,TRBV7-2,.,TRBJ2-5,.,CASSKETQYF,TGTGCCAGCAGTAAAGAGACCCAGTACTTC
13,TRBV4-2,once,TRBJ2-7,TRBD1,CASGPGGRYEQYF,TGTGCCAGCGGGCCAGGGGGCCGCTACGAGCAGTACTTC
14,TRBV6-5,.,TRBJ2-5,.,CASSNYQDPLTQYF,TGTGCCAGCAGTAACTACCAAGACCCCTTGACCCAGTACTTC
15,TRBV5-1,.,TRBJ2-7,TRBD2,CASSLSGNQEYEQYF,TGCGCCAGCAGCCTTAGCGGGAACCAGGAGTACGAGCAGTACTTC
14,TRBV2,.,TRBJ2-1,.,CASRLDRSYNEQFF,TGTGCCAGCAGACTTGACCGCAGTTACAATGAGCAGTTCTTC
13,TRBV29-1,.,TRBJ2-3,.,CKCRGGCTDTQYF,TGCAAATGTAGGGGGGGCTGCACAGATACGCAGTATTTT
12,TRBV11-2,few,TRBJ2-5,.,CASSLSGETQYF,TGTGCAAGCAGCTTATCCGGAGAGACCCAGTACTTC
13,TRBV6-6,.,TRBJ2-3,.,CATRWPTRDTQYF,TGTGCCACCCGGTGGCCCACCCGGGATACGCAGTATTTT
16,TRBV4-3,few,TRBJ2-5,TRBD2,CASSQDLRGGEETQYF,TGCGCCAGCAGCCAAGATTTGCGGGGGGGCGAAGAGACCCAGTACTTC
15,TRBV6-1,.,TRBJ2-4,.,CASDPRGNYKNIQYF,TGTGCCAGTGATCCCAGGGGCAACTACAAAAACATTCAGTACTTC
12,TRBV6-6,.,TRBJ1-5,.,CASSSIGGPQHF,TGTGCCAGCAGCTCGATAGGTGGGCCCCAGCATTTT
17,TRBV7-2,.,TRBJ1-5,.,CASSLRKSPSLNQPQHF,TGTGCCAGCAGCTTGAGGAAATCCCCCTCCTTGAATCAGCCCCAGCATTTT
13,TRBV30,.,TRBJ2-5,TRBD1,CAWSVGGSETQYF,TGTGCCTGGAGTGTAGGGGGCTCGGAGACCCAGTACTTC
13,TRBV29-1,few,TRBJ2-5,TRBD1,CSERQGGQETQYF,TGCAGCGAGAGACAGGGGGGACAAGAGACCCAGTACTTC
14,TRBV6-5,.,TRBJ2-1,TRBD2,CASRVGTSQNEQFF,TGTGCCAGCAGGGTCGGGACTAGTCAAAATGAGCAGTTCTTC
21,TRBV29-1,.,TRBJ2-3,TRBD2,CSVEDVRGRGTSGRGADTQYF,TGCAGCGTTGAAGATGTGAGGGGCCGAGGAACCAGCGGGAGGGGGGCAGATACGCAGTATTTT
13,TRBV10-3,few,TRBJ2-1,.,CAISRELTDEQFF,TGTGCCATCAGTAGGGAGCTTACCGATGAGCAGTTCTTC
13,TRBV2,once,TRBJ1-6,.,CARGKVGDSPLHF,TGTGCCAGGGGCAAGGTTGGGGATTCACCCCTCCACTTT
14,TRBV29-1,.,TRBJ2-7,.,CSAKSGPGIDEQYF,TGCAGCGCCAAATCGGGGCCGGGTATCGACGAGCAGTACTTC
14,TRBV29-1,.,TRBJ1-5,.,CSVSAGRSNQPQHF,TGCAGCGTTTCGGCAGGGCGGAGCAATCAGCCCCAGCATTTT
13,TRBV29-1,.,TRBJ1-4,TRBD1,CSVKQGRFEKLFF,TGCAGCGTGAAACAGGGGAGGTTTGAAAAACTGTTTTTT
14,TRBV5-1,.,TRBJ2-1,TRBD1,CASEGQGIGGEQFF,TGCGCCAGCGAGGGACAGGGGATAGGGGGTGAGCAGTTCTTC
13,TRBV29-1,once,TRBJ2-5,.,CSVDMGDQETQYF,TGCAGCGTTGATATGGGGGATCAAGAGACCCAGTACTTC
15,TRBV27,.,TRBJ2-2,.,CASSSLGGITGELFF,TGTGCCAGCAGTTCCCTTGGCGGGATCACCGGGGAGCTGTTTTTT
14,TRBV4-1,few,TRBJ2-7,.,CASSEPGRAYEQYF,TGCGCCAGCAGCGAACCGGGACGCGCCTACGAGCAGTACTTC